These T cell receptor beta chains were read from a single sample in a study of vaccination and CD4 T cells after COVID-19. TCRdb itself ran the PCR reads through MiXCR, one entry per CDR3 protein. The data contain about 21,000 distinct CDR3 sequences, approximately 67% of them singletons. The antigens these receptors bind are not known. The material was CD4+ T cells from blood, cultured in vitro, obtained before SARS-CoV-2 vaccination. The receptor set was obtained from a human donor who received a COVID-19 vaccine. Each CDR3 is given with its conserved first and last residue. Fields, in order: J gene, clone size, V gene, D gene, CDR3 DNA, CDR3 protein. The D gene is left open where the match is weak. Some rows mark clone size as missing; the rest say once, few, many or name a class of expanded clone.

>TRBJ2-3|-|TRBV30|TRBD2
TGTGCCTGGAGTGTACAAGCGGGACTAACAGATACGCAGTATTTT
CAWSVQAGLTDTQYF
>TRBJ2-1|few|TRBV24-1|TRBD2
TGTGCCACCAGTTACCCTAGCGGGGGGGCCTTTGAGCAGTTCTTC
CATSYPSGGAFEQFF
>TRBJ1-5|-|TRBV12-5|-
TGTGCTAGTGGTTTGTGGGGGGGTCAGCCCCAGCATTTT
CASGLWGGQPQHF
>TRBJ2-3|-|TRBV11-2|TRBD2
TGTGCCAGCAGTCAAGTGGGAGCGGGGGGGGAGGGCACAGATACGCAGTATTTT
CASSQVGAGGEGTDTQYF
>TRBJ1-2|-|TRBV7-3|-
TGTGCCAGCAGCTTAAACAGGGACTCTGGCTACACCTTC
CASSLNRDSGYTF
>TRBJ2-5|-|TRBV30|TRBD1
TGTGCCTGGATGACAGGGGGCGCGGAGACCCAGTACTTC
CAWMTGGAETQYF
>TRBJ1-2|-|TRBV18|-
TGTGCCAGCTCGAAGACAGTGGCTAACTATGGCTACACCTTC
CASSKTVANYGYTF
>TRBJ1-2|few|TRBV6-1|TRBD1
TGTGCCAGCAGTGAAGCCGGCAGGGGGCTATACTATGGCTACACCTTC
CASSEAGRGLYYGYTF
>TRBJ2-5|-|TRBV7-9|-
TGTGCCAGCAGCTTCGAGACCCAGTACTTC
CASSFETQYF
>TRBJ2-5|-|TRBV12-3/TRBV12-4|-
TGTGCCAGCAGCGCAGGGGGGGCCTCCCAAGAGACCCAGTACTTC
CASSAGGASQETQYF
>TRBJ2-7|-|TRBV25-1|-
TGTGCCAGCAGTGTCTCCCATTACGAGCAGTACTTC
CASSVSHYEQYF
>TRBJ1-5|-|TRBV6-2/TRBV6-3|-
TGTGCCAGCAGCCTTGGCCGCGTAATTCAGCCCCAGCATTTT
CASSLGRVIQPQHF
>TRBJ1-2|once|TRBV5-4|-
TGTGCCAGCAGCTTGCCAGGGAACTATGGCTACACCTTC
CASSLPGNYGYTF
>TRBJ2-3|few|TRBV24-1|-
TGTGCCACCCTGGACACGAGCACAGATACGCAGTATTTT
CATLDTSTDTQYF
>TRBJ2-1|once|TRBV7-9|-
TGTGCCAGCAGCTTAGGCGGAGGTTCAAGAATCTTC
CASSLGGGSRIF
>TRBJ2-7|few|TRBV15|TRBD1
TGTGCCACCAGCAGAGGTAGATTAGACAGGGATAGTAACGAGCAGTACTTC
CATSRGRLDRDSNEQYF
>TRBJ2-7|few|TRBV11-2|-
TGTGCCAGCAGCTTATCCTTCACAGGGTTGAGGTTCTACGAGCAGTACTTC
CASSLSFTGLRFYEQYF
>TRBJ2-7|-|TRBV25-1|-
TGTGCCAGCAGTGATCTCTACGAGCAGTACTTC
CASSDLYEQYF
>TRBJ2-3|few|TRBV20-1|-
TGCAGTGCTAGAGTACCAATGGGGGGAACAGTTAGCACAGATACGCAGTATTTT
CSARVPMGGTVSTDTQYF
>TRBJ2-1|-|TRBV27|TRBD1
TGTGCCAGCAGTTTAAACGTCTTCGGACAGGGAGGCAATGAGCAGTTCTTC
CASSLNVFGQGGNEQFF
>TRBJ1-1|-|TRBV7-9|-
TGTGCCAGCAGCGCACTAAAGGGGTCCACTGAAGCTTTCTTT
CASSALKGSTEAFF
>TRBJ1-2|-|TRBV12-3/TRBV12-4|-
TGTGCCAGCAGTTTATCATATGGCTACACCTTC
CASSLSYGYTF
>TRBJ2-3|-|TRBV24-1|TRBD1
TGTGCCACCAGTGACCGGGACAGGGGAACAGATACGCAGTATTTT
CATSDRDRGTDTQYF
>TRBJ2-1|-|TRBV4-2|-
TGTGCCAGCAGCCAAGGAGGCTCAAGCTCCTACAATGAGCAGTTCTTC
CASSQGGSSSYNEQFF
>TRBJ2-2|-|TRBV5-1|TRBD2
TGCGCCAGCAGCCATCTAGCGGGGGCCTCCACCGGGGAGCTGTTTTTT
CASSHLAGASTGELFF
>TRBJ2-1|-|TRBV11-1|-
TGTGCCAGCAGCTTAAGTGGATATGGGTTGGATGAGCAGTTCTTC
CASSLSGYGLDEQFF
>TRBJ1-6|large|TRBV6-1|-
TGTGCCAGCAGTGAACGGCAGAATAATTCACCCCTCCACTTT
CASSERQNNSPLHF
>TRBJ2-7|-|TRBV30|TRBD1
TGTGCCTGGAGCGCCGACAGGGGGCCCTACGAGCAGTACTTC
CAWSADRGPYEQYF
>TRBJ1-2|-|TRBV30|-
TGTGCCTGGAACGCCCAATACAGGGTCACGTATGGCTACACCTTC
CAWNAQYRVTYGYTF
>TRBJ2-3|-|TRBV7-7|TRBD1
TGTGCCAGCAGCCCTTACAGGGGGCTGGGAGATACGCAGTATTTT
CASSPYRGLGDTQYF
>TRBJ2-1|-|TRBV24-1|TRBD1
TGTGCCACCGACTCGGGACAGGGGTTAAATGAGCAGTTCTTC
CATDSGQGLNEQFF
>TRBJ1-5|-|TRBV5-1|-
TGCGCCAGCAGCTTGGAGGGGGGAAATCAGCCCCAGCATTTT
CASSLEGGNQPQHF
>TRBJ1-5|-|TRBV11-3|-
TGTGCCAGCAGCTCGAGGTCAGGAGGACAGCCCCAGCATTTT
CASSSRSGGQPQHF
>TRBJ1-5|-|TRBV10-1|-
TGCGCCAGCTCTTCATACGGCCAGGGAAGGGGCAATCAGCCCCAGCATTTT
CASSSYGQGRGNQPQHF
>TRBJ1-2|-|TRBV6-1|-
TGTGCCAGCACTTGGGGGGGTGGTGGCTACACCTTC
CASTWGGGGYTF
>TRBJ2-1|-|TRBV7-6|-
TGTGCCAGCAGCTTACTAGATGAGCAGTTCTTC
CASSLLDEQFF
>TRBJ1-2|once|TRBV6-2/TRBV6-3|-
TGTGCCAGCACCCGCGGGGATAACTATGGCTACACCTTC
CASTRGDNYGYTF
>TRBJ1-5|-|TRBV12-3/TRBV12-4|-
TGTGCCAGCAGTTTATCCCATAGCAATCAGCCCCAGCATTTT
CASSLSHSNQPQHF
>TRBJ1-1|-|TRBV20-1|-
TGCAGTGCCATGGCCCGGACACGCATGAACACTGAAGCTTTCTTT
CSAMARTRMNTEAFF
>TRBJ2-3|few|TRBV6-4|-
TGTGCCAGCAGTGACTCGAGAGCAGGGACGGCGTATTTT
CASSDSRAGTAYF